This T cell receptor (beta chain) was captured in a study of control samples from healthy donors and cancer patients. CDR3 length: 15 amino acids. V was trimmed by 2 bases and J by 7 bases, leaving 14 bases between them. The germline CDR1 and CDR2 sequences are MNHEY and SVGEGT. Using immunoSEQ multiplex PCR, the repertoire was profiled, and TCRdb retains in-frame clones only, with some absent. Among fewer than 90,000 clones listed, about 95% were seen once. The sequencing input was blood. The chain joins TRBV6-2 or TRBV6-3 to TRBJ1-4; a possible D gene is TRBD1 (6 bases). This sequence originates from a woman in her 40s in good health. The CDR3 here is CASSYGRGPGEKLFF. The CDR3, as DNA: TGTGCCAGCAGTTACGGCAGGGGACCAGGTGAAAAACTGTTTTTT.